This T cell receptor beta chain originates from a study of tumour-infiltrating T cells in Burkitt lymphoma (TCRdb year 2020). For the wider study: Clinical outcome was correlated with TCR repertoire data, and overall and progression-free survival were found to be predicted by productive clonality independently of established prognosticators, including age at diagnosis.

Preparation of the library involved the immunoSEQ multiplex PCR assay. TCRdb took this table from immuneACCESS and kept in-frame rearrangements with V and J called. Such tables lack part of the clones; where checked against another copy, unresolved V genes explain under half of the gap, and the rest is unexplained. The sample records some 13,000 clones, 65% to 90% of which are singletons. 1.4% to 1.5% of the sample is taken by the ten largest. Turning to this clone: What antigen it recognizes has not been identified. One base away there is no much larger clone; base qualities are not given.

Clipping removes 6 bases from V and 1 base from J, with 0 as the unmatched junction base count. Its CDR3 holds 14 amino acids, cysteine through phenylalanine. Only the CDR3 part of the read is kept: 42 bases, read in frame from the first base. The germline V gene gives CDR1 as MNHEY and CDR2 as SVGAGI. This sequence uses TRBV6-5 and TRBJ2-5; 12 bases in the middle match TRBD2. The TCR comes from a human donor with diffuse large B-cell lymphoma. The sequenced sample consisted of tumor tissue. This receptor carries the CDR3 CASRGLAGQETQYF. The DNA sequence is TGTGCCAGCAGGGGACTAGCGGGCCAAGAGACCCAGTACTTC.